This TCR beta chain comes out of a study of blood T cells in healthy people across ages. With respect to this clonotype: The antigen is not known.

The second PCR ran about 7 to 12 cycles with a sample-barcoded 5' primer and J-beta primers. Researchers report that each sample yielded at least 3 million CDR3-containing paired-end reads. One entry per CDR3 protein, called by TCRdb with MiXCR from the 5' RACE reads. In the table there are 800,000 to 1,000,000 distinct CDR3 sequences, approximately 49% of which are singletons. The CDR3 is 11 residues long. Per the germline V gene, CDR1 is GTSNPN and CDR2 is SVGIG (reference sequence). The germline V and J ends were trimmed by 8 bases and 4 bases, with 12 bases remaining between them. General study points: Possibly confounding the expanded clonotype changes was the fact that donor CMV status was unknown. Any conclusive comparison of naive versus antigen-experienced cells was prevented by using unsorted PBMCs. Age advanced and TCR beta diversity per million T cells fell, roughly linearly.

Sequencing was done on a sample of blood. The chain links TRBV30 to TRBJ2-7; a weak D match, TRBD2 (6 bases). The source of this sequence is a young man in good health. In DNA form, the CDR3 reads TGTGCCCTCTGCGGGGCGTACGAGCAGTACTTC. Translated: CALCGAYEQYF.